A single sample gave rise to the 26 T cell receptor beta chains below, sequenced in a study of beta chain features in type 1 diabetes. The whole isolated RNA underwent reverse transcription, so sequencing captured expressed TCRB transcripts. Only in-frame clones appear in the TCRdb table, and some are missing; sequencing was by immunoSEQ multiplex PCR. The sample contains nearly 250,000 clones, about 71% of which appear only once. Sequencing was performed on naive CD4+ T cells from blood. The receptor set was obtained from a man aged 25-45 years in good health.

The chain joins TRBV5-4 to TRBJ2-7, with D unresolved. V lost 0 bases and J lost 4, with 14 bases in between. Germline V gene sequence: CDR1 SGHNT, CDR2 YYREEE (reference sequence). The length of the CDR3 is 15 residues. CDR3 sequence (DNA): TGTGCCAGCAGCTTGGCCGGGCGGAGCAAATACGAGCAGTACTTC. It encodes CASSLAGRSKYEQYF.

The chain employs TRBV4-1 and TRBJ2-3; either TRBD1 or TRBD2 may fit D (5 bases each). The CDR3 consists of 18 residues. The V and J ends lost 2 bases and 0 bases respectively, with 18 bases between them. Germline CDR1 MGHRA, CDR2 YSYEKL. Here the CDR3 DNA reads TGCGCCAGCAGCCAACCCGGGACCCCTAAGGGGAGCACAGATACGCAGTATTTT. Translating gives CASSQPGTPKGSTDTQYF.

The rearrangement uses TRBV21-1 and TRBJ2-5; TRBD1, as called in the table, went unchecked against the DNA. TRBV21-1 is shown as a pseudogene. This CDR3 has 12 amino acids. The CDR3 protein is CASSTYSETQYF. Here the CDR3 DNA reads TGTGCCAGCAGCACCTACAGTGAGACCCAGTACTTC.

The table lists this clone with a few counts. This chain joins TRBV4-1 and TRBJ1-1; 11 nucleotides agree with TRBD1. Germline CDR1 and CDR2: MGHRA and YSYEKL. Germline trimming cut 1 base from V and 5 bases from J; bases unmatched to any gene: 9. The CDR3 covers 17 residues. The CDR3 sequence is CASSQVPGQGVGTEAFF. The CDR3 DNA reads TGCGCCAGCAGCCAAGTACCGGGACAGGGGGTTGGAACTGAAGCTTTCTTT.

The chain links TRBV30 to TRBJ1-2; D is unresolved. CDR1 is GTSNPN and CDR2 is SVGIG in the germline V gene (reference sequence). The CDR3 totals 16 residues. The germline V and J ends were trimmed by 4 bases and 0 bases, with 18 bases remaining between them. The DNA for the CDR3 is TGTGCCTGGACCCGGCTGGACGAAAGGGCTAACTATGGCTACACCTTC. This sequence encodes CAWTRLDERANYGYTF.

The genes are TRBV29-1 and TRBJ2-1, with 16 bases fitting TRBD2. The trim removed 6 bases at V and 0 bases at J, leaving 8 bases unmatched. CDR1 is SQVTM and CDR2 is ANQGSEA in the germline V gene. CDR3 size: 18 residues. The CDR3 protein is CSVAGTSGRARSYNEQFF. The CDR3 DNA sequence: TGCAGCGTGGCCGGGACTAGCGGGAGGGCCCGCTCCTACAATGAGCAGTTCTTC.

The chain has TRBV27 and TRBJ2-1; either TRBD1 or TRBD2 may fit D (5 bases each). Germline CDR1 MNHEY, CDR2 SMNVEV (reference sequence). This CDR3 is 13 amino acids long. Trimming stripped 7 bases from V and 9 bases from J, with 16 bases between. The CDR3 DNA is TGTGCCAGCAAAGGGACCCAAGAGGGTGAGCAGTTCTTC. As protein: CASKGTQEGEQFF.

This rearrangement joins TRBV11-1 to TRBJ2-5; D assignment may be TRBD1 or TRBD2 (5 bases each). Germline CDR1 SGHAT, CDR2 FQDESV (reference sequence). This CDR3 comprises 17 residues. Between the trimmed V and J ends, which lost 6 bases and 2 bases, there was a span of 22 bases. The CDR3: CASSPVTAGGFQETQYF. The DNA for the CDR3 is TGTGCCAGCAGTCCAGTAACAGCTGGGGGATTTCAAGAGACCCAGTACTTC.

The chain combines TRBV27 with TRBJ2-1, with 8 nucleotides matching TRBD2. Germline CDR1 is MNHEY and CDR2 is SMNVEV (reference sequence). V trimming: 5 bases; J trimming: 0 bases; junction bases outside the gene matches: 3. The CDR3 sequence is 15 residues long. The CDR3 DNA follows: TGTGCCAGCAGTATCCGGGGGGGCTCCTACAATGAGCAGTTCTTC. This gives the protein CASSIRGGSYNEQFF.

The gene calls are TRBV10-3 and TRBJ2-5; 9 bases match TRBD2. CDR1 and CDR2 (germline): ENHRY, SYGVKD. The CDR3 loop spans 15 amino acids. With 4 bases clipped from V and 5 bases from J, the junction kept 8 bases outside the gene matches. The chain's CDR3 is CAISGGSGSQETQYF. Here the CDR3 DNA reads TGTGCCATCAGTGGGGGTAGCGGGAGCCAGGAGACCCAGTACTTC.

The CDR3 sequence: CALTEQGLGYGYTF. The CDR3 nucleotides read TGTGCATTAACAGAGCAGGGATTAGGTTATGGCTACACCTTC. This rearrangement joins TRBV30 to TRBJ1-2; D may be TRBD1 (5 bases). CDR3 length equals 14 residues. Germline assignment: CDR1 GTSNPN and CDR2 SVGIG (reference sequence).

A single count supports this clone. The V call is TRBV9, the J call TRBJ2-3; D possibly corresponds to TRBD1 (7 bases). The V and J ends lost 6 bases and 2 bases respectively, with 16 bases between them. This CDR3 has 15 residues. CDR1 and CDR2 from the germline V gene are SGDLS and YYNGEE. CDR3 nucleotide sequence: TGTGCCAGCAACCGGGAGACAGGGCCCACAGATACGCAGTATTTT. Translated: CASNRETGPTDTQYF. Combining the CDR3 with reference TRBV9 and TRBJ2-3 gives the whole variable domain DSGVTQTPKHLITATGQRVTLRCSPRSGDLSVYWYQQSLDQGLQFLIQYYNGEERAKGNILERFSAQQFPDLHSELNLSSLELGDSALYFCASNRETGPTDTQYFGPGTRLTVL.

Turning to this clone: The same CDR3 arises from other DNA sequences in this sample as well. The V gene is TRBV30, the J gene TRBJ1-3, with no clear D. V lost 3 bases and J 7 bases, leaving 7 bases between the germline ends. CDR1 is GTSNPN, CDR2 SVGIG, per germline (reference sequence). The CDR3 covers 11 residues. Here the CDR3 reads CAWSGGNTIYF. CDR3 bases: TGTGCCTGGAGCGGCGGGAACACCATATATTTT.

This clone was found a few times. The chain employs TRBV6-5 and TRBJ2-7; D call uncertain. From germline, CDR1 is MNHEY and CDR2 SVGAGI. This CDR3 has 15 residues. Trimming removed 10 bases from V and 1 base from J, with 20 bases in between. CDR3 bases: TGTGCCATCAGCGACACCACCCAGAGATCCTACGAGCAGTACTTC. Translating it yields CAISDTTQRSYEQYF.

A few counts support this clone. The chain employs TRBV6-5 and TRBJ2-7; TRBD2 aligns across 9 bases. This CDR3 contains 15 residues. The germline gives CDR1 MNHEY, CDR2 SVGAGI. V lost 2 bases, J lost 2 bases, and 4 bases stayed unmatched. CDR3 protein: CASSYRLAGTYEQYF. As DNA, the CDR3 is TGTGCCAGCAGTTACCGGCTAGCGGGAACCTACGAGCAGTACTTC.

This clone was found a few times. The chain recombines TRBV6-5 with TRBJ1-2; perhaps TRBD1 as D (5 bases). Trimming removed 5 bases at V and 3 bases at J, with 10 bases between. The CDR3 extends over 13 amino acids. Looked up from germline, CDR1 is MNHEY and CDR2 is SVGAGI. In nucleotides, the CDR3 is TGTGCCAGCAGTCGGACACCGTACTATGGCTACACCTTC. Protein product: CASSRTPYYGYTF.

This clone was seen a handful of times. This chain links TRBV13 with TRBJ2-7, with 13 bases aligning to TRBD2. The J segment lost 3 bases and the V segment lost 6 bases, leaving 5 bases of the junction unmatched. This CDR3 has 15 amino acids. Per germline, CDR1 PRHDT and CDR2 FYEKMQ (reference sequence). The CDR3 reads CASRAGLAGDYEQYF. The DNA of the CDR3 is TGTGCCAGCAGGGCTGGACTAGCGGGGGACTACGAGCAGTACTTC. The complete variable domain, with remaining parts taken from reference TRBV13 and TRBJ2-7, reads AAGVIQSPRHLIKEKRETATLKCYPIPRHDTVYWYQQGPGQDPQFLISFYEKMQSDKGSIPDRFSAQQFSDYHSELNMSSLELGDSALYFCASRAGLAGDYEQYFGPGTRLTVT.

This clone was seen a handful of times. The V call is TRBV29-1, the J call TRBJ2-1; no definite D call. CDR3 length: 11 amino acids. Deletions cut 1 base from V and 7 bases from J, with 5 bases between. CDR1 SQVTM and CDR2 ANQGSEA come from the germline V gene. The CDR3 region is CSVEVQNEQFF. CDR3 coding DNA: TGCAGCGTTGAAGTACAGAATGAGCAGTTCTTC.

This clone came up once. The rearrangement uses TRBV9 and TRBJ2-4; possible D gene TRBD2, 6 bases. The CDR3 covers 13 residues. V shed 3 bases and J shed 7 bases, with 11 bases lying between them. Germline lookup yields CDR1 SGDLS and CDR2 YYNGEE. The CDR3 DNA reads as TGTGCCAGCAGCGGTTCTCGGGGGAACATTCAGTACTTC. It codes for CASSGSRGNIQYF.

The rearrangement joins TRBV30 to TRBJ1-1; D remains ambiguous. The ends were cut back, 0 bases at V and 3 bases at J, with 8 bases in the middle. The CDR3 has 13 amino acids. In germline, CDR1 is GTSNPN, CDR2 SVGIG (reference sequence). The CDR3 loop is CAWSVPPDTEAFF. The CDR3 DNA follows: TGTGCCTGGAGTGTCCCTCCGGACACTGAAGCTTTCTTT.

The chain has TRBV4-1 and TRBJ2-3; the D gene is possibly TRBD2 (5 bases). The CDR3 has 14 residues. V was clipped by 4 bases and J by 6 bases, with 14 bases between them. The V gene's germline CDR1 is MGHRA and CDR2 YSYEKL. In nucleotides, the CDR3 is TGCGCCAGCAGCCCCGGACCCCCGGGGGATACGCAGTATTTT. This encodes CASSPGPPGDTQYF.

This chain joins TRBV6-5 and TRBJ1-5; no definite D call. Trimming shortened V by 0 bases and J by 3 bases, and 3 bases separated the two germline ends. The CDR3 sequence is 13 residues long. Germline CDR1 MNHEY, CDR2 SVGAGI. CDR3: CASSYSSNQPQHF. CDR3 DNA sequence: TGTGCCAGCAGTTACTCTTCCAATCAGCCCCAGCATTTT.

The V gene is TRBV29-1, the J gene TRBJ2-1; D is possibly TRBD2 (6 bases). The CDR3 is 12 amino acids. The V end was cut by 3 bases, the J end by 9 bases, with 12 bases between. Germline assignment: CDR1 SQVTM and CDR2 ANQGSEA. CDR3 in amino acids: CSVESRRAEQFF. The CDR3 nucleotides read TGCAGCGTTGAGTCGAGGAGGGCTGAGCAGTTCTTC.

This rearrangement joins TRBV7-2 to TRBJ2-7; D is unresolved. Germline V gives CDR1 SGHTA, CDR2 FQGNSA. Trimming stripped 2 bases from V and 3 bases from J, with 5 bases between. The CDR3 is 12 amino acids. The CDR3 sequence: CASSLNSYEQYF. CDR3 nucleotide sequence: TGTGCCAGCAGCTTAAACAGCTACGAGCAGTACTTC. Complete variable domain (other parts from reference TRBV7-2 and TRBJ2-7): GAGVSQSPSNKVTEKGKDVELRCDPISGHTALYWYRQSLGQGLEFLIYFQGNSAPDKSGLPSDRFSAERTGGSVSTLTIQRTQQEDSAVYLCASSLNSYEQYFGPGTRLTVT.

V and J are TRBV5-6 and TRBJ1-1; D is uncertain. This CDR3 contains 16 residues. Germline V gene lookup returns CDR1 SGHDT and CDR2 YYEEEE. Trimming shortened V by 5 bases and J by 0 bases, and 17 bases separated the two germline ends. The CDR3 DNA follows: TGTGCCAGCAGTCCTCCTGACCGGTTCATGAACACTGAAGCTTTCTTT. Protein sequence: CASSPPDRFMNTEAFF.

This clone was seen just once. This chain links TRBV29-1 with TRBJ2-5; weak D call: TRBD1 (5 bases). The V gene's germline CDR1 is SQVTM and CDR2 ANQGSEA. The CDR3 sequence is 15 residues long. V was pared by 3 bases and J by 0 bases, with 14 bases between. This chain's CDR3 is CSVEADSWYQETQYF. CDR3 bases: TGCAGCGTTGAGGCTGACAGTTGGTACCAAGAGACCCAGTACTTC.